The present T cell receptor beta chain was sequenced within a study of beta chain features in type 1 diabetes. General study points: Any PCR bias toward short templates would affect both groups alike.

V shed 5 bases and J 6 bases; nucleotides not matched to a gene: 9. CDR3 length: 14 residues. Germline lookup yields CDR1 KGHSH and CDR2 LQKENI. This clone was seen only a few times. Antigen: not known. Since all of the isolated RNA was reverse transcribed, expressed TCRB transcripts were what got sequenced. Measured with immunoSEQ multiplex PCR; TCRdb has only the in-frame clones, and not every one. The repertoire holds a few hundred thousand clones, with approximately 15% as singletons. The chain uses TRBV18 and TRBJ1-2, with 7 bases aligning to TRBD1. This TCR was recovered from a man aged 30 to 45 in good health. Sequencing input: naive CD4+ T cells from blood. The CDR3 loop reads CASSSTDRVHGYTF. The CDR3 coding sequence is TGTGCCAGCTCATCAACCGACAGGGTTCATGGCTACACCTTC.